This is a list of T cell receptor beta chains from one sample in a study of T cell responses to AZD1222 COVID-19 vaccine. Sequencing was performed with immunoSEQ multiplex PCR; in TCRdb, only in-frame clones are kept and a portion is missing. Here the sample spans 140,000 to 150,000 clones, 80% to 95% being singletons. The sequencing used peripheral blood, collected 28 days after the second AZD1222 dose. The receptors stem from an adult who received the AZD1222 COVID-19 vaccine. Each CDR3 is given with its conserved first and last residue. A D gene is named only where the DNA matches it firmly. Clone sizes are given selectively: once, few, many, or a class where the clone is expanded.

clone_size,d_call,j_call,v_call,cdr3_aa,cdr3_nt
few,-,TRBJ1-2,TRBV28,CASSSGPTLRGYTF,TGTGCCAGCAGCTCCGGGCCCACGTTGCGTGGCTACACCTTC
-,TRBD2,TRBJ2-1,TRBV24-1,CATSARGGGNEQFF,TGTGCCACCAGTGCCCGGGGGGGTGGCAATGAGCAGTTCTTC
-,TRBD2,TRBJ2-3,TRBV11-3,CASSPGRGLAGADTQYF,TGTGCCAGCAGTCCGGGCCGGGGACTAGCGGGGGCAGATACGCAGTATTTT
-,-,TRBJ2-7,TRBV28,CASSSRQLTLDF,TGTGCCAGCAGTTCCAGACAGCTCACTCTCGACTTC
-,TRBD1,TRBJ1-3,TRBV18,CASSQTGGDAAGNTIYF,TGTGCCAGCTCACAAACAGGGGGCGACGCGGCTGGAAACACCATATATTTT
-,-,TRBJ1-2,TRBV28,CASRPGREYGYTF,TGTGCCAGCAGACCCGGACGGGAGTATGGCTACACCTTC
-,-,TRBJ1-2,TRBV5-8,CASSLGPRNYGYTF,TGTGCCAGCAGCTTGGGACCGCGGAACTATGGCTACACCTTC
-,-,TRBJ2-5,TRBV7-2,CASNRGGQETQYF,TGTGCCAGCAATCGAGGCGGTCAAGAGACCCAGTACTTC
-,-,TRBJ1-1,TRBV7-7,CASSSTPNTEAFF,TGTGCCAGCAGCTCGACACCGAACACTGAAGCTTTCTTT
-,-,TRBJ2-7,TRBV16,CASSQYNYEQYF,TGTGCCAGCAGCCAATATAATTACGAGCAGTACTTC
-,TRBD1,TRBJ2-5,TRBV5-1,CASSFGGTGEETQYF,TGCGCCAGCAGCTTTGGTGGGACAGGGGAAGAGACCCAGTACTTC
once,TRBD2,TRBJ2-7,TRBV5-1,CASSLTSGRTSYEQYF,TGCGCCAGCAGCCTGACTAGCGGGAGGACCTCCTACGAGCAGTACTTC
once,TRBD1,TRBJ2-1,TRBV24-1,CATSDQGQGARNEQFF,TGTGCCACCAGTGACCAAGGACAGGGGGCTCGAAATGAGCAGTTCTTC
-,-,TRBJ1-1,TRBV10-1,CASSEYSQAFF,TGCGCCAGCAGTGAGTACTCCCAAGCTTTCTTT
-,TRBD1,TRBJ2-1,TRBV10-3,CAISVKGLGQGTNEQFF,TGTGCCATCAGTGTGAAGGGGCTGGGACAGGGGACGAATGAGCAGTTCTTC
few,-,TRBJ1-1,TRBV5-1,CASSNSDSLVTEAFF,TGCGCCAGCAGCAACTCGGACAGTTTGGTCACTGAAGCTTTCTTT
-,TRBD1,TRBJ1-3,TRBV4-2,CASSQRTTGGTGNTIYF,TGTGCCAGCAGCCAACGGACAACAGGGGGCACTGGAAACACCATATATTTT
-,-,TRBJ1-4,TRBV19,CASSVAGRSNEKLFF,TGTGCCAGTAGTGTCGCAGGGAGGAGTAATGAAAAACTGTTTTTT
-,-,TRBJ2-7,TRBV5-5,CASSPRTWEYEQYF,TGTGCCAGCAGCCCGAGGACGTGGGAATACGAGCAGTACTTC
-,-,TRBJ2-1,TRBV28,CASNWGSLVNNEQFF,TGTGCCAGCAATTGGGGGTCACTTGTGAACAATGAGCAGTTCTTC
-,-,TRBJ2-3,TRBV28,CASIDSGRADTQYF,TGTGCCAGCATTGATAGCGGTAGGGCAGATACGCAGTATTTT
-,TRBD1,TRBJ2-2,TRBV29-1,CSVLSIWTGGTGELFF,TGCAGCGTCCTCTCAATCTGGACAGGGGGCACCGGGGAGCTGTTTTTT
-,-,TRBJ1-1,TRBV15,CATSRLLTLRAFF,TGTGCCACCAGCAGGCTTCTTACCCTCAGGGCTTTCTTT
-,TRBD2,TRBJ2-1,TRBV27,CASSLSSGRILEQFF,TGTGCCAGCAGTTTATCTAGCGGGAGAATTCTTGAGCAGTTCTTC
once,-,TRBJ2-3,TRBV5-8,CASSRGASASTDTQYF,TGTGCCAGCAGCCGGGGGGCTAGTGCTAGCACAGATACGCAGTATTTT
-,TRBD2,TRBJ2-1,TRBV7-8,CASSFLAGRNEQFF,TGTGCCAGCAGCTTCCTAGCGGGTAGAAATGAGCAGTTCTTC
-,-,TRBJ2-2,TRBV7-2,CASSLTSRGTGELFF,TGTGCCAGCAGCCTGACTAGTCGTGGCACCGGGGAGCTGTTTTTT